These T cell receptor beta chains were read from a single sample in a study of PD-1 blockade in classical Hodgkin lymphoma. The table came from immunoSEQ multiplex PCR; TCRdb's copy has only in-frame clones and leaves some out. The sample shows more than 40,000 clones, roughly 80% of them seen only once. The sample here was peripheral blood mononuclear cells (PBMCs), taken at baseline. The receptors shown here come from a human donor with classical Hodgkin lymphoma. The CDR3 runs from the conserved cysteine through the conserved F or W. D genes are given only for firm matches. Where a row states a size, it is once, few, many or the class of an expanded clone; other rows omit it.

size: .; V: TRBV6-5; D: .; J: TRBJ1-1; CDR3: CASGGTEAFF; DNA: TGTGCCAGCGGGGGCACTGAAGCTTTCTTT
size: .; V: TRBV30; D: .; J: TRBJ2-1; CDR3: CAWSGGGRSYNEQFF; DNA: TGTGCCTGGAGTGGCGGCGGTCGCTCCTACAATGAGCAGTTCTTC
size: .; V: TRBV28; D: .; J: TRBJ1-4; CDR3: CASSFLQDNEKLFF; DNA: TGTGCCAGCAGTTTCCTGCAGGACAATGAAAAACTGTTTTTT
size: once; V: TRBV2; D: TRBD2; J: TRBJ2-7; CDR3: CASSERGLAGYEQYF; DNA: TGTGCCAGCAGTGAAAGAGGACTAGCGGGCTACGAGCAGTACTTC
size: .; V: TRBV6-6; D: .; J: TRBJ1-4; CDR3: CASSYGRNNEKLFF; DNA: TGTGCCAGCAGTTACGGGCGGAATAATGAAAAACTGTTTTTT
size: once; V: TRBV6-5; D: TRBD1; J: TRBJ1-5; CDR3: CASSSGQGIHQPQHF; DNA: TGTGCCAGCAGTTCCGGACAGGGGATCCATCAGCCCCAGCATTTT
size: few; V: TRBV7-9; D: .; J: TRBJ1-2; CDR3: CASSFSAVGYTF; DNA: TGTGCCAGCAGCTTCTCGGCAGTCGGCTACACCTTC
size: .; V: TRBV30; D: .; J: TRBJ2-2; CDR3: CAWSVAQGAAGELFF; DNA: TGTGCCTGGAGTGTAGCGCAGGGCGCGGCCGGGGAGCTGTTTTTT
size: .; V: TRBV6-6; D: .; J: TRBJ1-5; CDR3: CASSRTGDSNQPQHF; DNA: TGTGCCAGCAGCCGGACCGGAGATAGCAATCAGCCCCAGCATTTT
size: .; V: TRBV27; D: .; J: TRBJ2-1; CDR3: CASSPLKPSYNEQFF; DNA: TGTGCCAGCAGTCCCCTAAAGCCCTCCTACAATGAGCAGTTCTTC
size: few; V: TRBV6-4; D: .; J: TRBJ2-2; CDR3: CASSPELFF; DNA: TGTGCCAGCAGCCCGGAGCTGTTTTTT
size: .; V: TRBV6-1; D: .; J: TRBJ2-3; CDR3: CASSVTRGGSDTQYF; DNA: TGTGCCAGCAGTGTGACCAGGGGGGGATCAGATACGCAGTATTTT
size: .; V: TRBV6-1; D: TRBD1; J: TRBJ2-1; CDR3: CASRVFNRGANEQFF; DNA: TGTGCCAGCAGGGTTTTCAACAGGGGGGCTAATGAGCAGTTCTTC
size: few; V: TRBV18; D: TRBD1; J: TRBJ2-7; CDR3: CASSRKTGFEQYF; DNA: TGTGCCAGCTCACGCAAGACAGGGTTCGAGCAGTACTTC
size: .; V: TRBV6-5; D: .; J: TRBJ2-1; CDR3: CASSYSKREPSNEQFF; DNA: TGTGCCAGCAGTTACTCGAAACGGGAACCTTCAAATGAGCAGTTCTTC
size: few; V: TRBV6-1; D: .; J: TRBJ2-7; CDR3: CASSVLVMGTGPYEQYF; DNA: TGTGCCAGCAGTGTCCTCGTTATGGGGACCGGGCCCTACGAGCAGTACTTC
size: many; V: TRBV19; D: .; J: TRBJ1-2; CDR3: CASSDRRTGYTF; DNA: TGTGCCAGTAGTGACAGGCGTACTGGCTACACCTTC
size: few; V: TRBV7-3; D: .; J: TRBJ1-1; CDR3: CASSLTGGNTEAFF; DNA: TGTGCCAGCAGCTTAACGGGAGGGAACACTGAAGCTTTCTTT
size: .; V: TRBV10-3; D: TRBD1; J: TRBJ1-1; CDR3: CAIRDRGDHTEAFF; DNA: TGTGCCATCAGGGACAGGGGCGATCACACTGAAGCTTTCTTT
size: .; V: TRBV6-5; D: .; J: TRBJ1-5; CDR3: CASSYRENQPQHF; DNA: TGTGCCAGCAGTTACCGGGAGAATCAGCCCCAGCATTTT
size: .; V: TRBV9; D: TRBD1; J: TRBJ1-6; CDR3: CASSSAPQGAESPLHF; DNA: TGTGCCAGCAGCTCCGCACCCCAGGGGGCCGAATCACCCCTCCACTTT
size: .; V: TRBV28; D: .; J: TRBJ2-1; CDR3: CASSVGTLYNEQFF; DNA: TGTGCCAGCAGTGTAGGAACTCTCTACAATGAGCAGTTCTTC
size: once; V: TRBV7-3; D: .; J: TRBJ2-7; CDR3: CASSAPSSYEQYF; DNA: TGTGCCAGCAGCGCCCCGAGCTCCTACGAGCAGTACTTC
size: few; V: TRBV6-5; D: TRBD2; J: TRBJ2-3; CDR3: CASSYRGLAGDTQYF; DNA: TGTGCCAGCAGTTACAGGGGACTAGCGGGAGATACGCAGTATTTT
size: .; V: TRBV15; D: TRBD1; J: TRBJ2-6; CDR3: CATSVYSGTGRSGANVLTF; DNA: TGTGCCACCAGCGTGTATTCGGGGACAGGGCGCTCTGGGGCCAACGTCCTGACTTTC
size: .; V: TRBV7-3; D: TRBD1; J: TRBJ2-7; CDR3: CASSLRASEGGAYEQYF; DNA: TGTGCCAGCAGCCTTAGAGCCTCCGAAGGGGGCGCCTACGAGCAGTACTTC
size: .; V: TRBV28; D: .; J: TRBJ2-1; CDR3: CASSQLRTDNEQFF; DNA: TGTGCCAGCAGTCAGCTGCGGACAGACAATGAGCAGTTCTTC
size: .; V: TRBV7-9; D: .; J: TRBJ2-5; CDR3: CASSLGARETQYF; DNA: TGTGCCAGCAGCTTAGGGGCTCGAGAGACCCAGTACTTC
size: .; V: TRBV6-5; D: .; J: TRBJ2-1; CDR3: CASSPGLDEQFF; DNA: TGTGCCAGCAGTCCTGGTTTGGATGAGCAGTTCTTC
size: .; V: TRBV6-5; D: TRBD1; J: TRBJ2-1; CDR3: CASSSLDRDMHNEQFF; DNA: TGTGCCAGCAGTTCATTAGACAGGGATATGCACAATGAGCAGTTCTTC
size: few; V: TRBV10-3; D: .; J: TRBJ2-7; CDR3: CAISERGQEYEQYF; DNA: TGTGCCATCAGTGAAAGAGGACAAGAATACGAGCAGTACTTC
size: .; V: TRBV2; D: .; J: TRBJ2-3; CDR3: CASNPRRAEADTQYF; DNA: TGTGCCAGCAACCCAAGGAGGGCCGAGGCAGATACGCAGTATTTT
size: .; V: TRBV7-9; D: .; J: TRBJ1-4; CDR3: CASSLGLPTNEKLFF; DNA: TGTGCCAGCAGCTTAGGATTGCCAACTAATGAAAAACTGTTTTTT
size: .; V: TRBV2; D: .; J: TRBJ1-2; CDR3: CASSALAPGGYTF; DNA: TGTGCCAGCAGCGCCCTAGCGCCGGGAGGCTACACCTTC
size: .; V: TRBV11-2; D: .; J: TRBJ1-5; CDR3: CASSLDSTKTADQPQHF; DNA: TGTGCCAGCAGCTTAGATTCAACGAAAACGGCCGATCAGCCCCAGCATTTT
size: .; V: TRBV19; D: .; J: TRBJ2-7; CDR3: CASSSAGLSRIEQYF; DNA: TGTGCCAGTAGTTCGGCAGGCCTCTCCCGGATTGAGCAGTACTTC
size: .; V: TRBV10-3; D: TRBD2; J: TRBJ2-2; CDR3: CAAKSGTSVDTGELFF; DNA: TGTGCCGCAAAGTCCGGGACTAGCGTGGACACCGGGGAGCTGTTTTTT
size: .; V: TRBV21-1; D: .; J: TRBJ2-2; CDR3: CASSEPSGRQIQSGELFF; DNA: TGTGCCAGCAGCGAACCTAGCGGGAGACAAATTCAGTCCGGGGAGCTGTTTTTT
size: .; V: TRBV10-3; D: .; J: TRBJ2-3; CDR3: CAISGTADTQYF; DNA: TGTGCCATCAGCGGCACAGCCGATACGCAGTATTTT
size: .; V: TRBV6-5; D: TRBD1; J: TRBJ1-2; CDR3: CASSYGQGGLDYTF; DNA: TGTGCCAGCAGTTACGGACAGGGGGGGTTGGACTACACCTTC
size: few; V: TRBV9; D: TRBD2; J: TRBJ2-7; CDR3: CASSVRTSGSYEQYF; DNA: TGTGCCAGCAGCGTGCGGACTAGCGGGAGCTACGAGCAGTACTTC
size: .; V: TRBV7-3; D: .; J: TRBJ2-3; CDR3: CASSSGLSTDTQYF; DNA: TGTGCCAGCAGCTCGGGACTTTCCACAGATACGCAGTATTTT
size: .; V: TRBV7-3; D: TRBD2; J: TRBJ2-1; CDR3: CASSTRGRGSGSTYNEQFF; DNA: TGTGCCAGCAGCACCAGAGGCCGGGGTAGCGGGAGTACCTACAATGAGCAGTTCTTC
size: .; V: TRBV18; D: .; J: TRBJ1-2; CDR3: CASSPPNPADYGYTF; DNA: TGTGCCAGCTCACCACCGAACCCCGCGGACTATGGCTACACCTTC
size: .; V: TRBV4-3; D: .; J: TRBJ2-3; CDR3: CASSGRGSTDTQYF; DNA: TGCGCCAGCAGCGGCAGGGGATCCACAGATACGCAGTATTTT
size: .; V: TRBV29-1; D: TRBD1; J: TRBJ2-2; CDR3: CSAGTGEGGELFF; DNA: TGCAGCGCTGGGACAGGGGAGGGCGGGGAGCTGTTTTTT
size: .; V: TRBV6-5; D: .; J: TRBJ1-2; CDR3: CASSGRVSNYGYTF; DNA: TGTGCCAGCAGTGGCAGGGTTTCTAACTATGGCTACACCTTC
size: .; V: TRBV28; D: .; J: TRBJ2-7; CDR3: CASSSGTISYEQYF; DNA: TGTGCCAGCAGTTCCGGGACAATCTCCTACGAGCAGTACTTC
size: .; V: TRBV29-1; D: .; J: TRBJ1-4; CDR3: CSGYSRANEKLFF; DNA: TGCAGCGGATACTCCAGGGCTAATGAAAAACTGTTTTTT
size: .; V: TRBV9; D: .; J: TRBJ2-3; CDR3: CASSVFGISELTDTQYF; DNA: TGTGCCAGCAGCGTATTCGGGATCTCGGAATTGACAGATACGCAGTATTTT
size: .; V: TRBV27; D: .; J: TRBJ2-7; CDR3: CASSLRGVVSSYEQYF; DNA: TGTGCCAGCAGTTTAAGGGGGGTGGTTTCTTCCTACGAGCAGTACTTC
size: .; V: TRBV10-3; D: .; J: TRBJ1-1; CDR3: CAIRSTGVNTEAFF; DNA: TGTGCCATCAGGTCGACAGGTGTGAACACTGAAGCTTTCTTT
size: .; V: TRBV5-4; D: TRBD2; J: TRBJ2-5; CDR3: CASSQGTSGRVLMETQYF; DNA: TGTGCCAGCAGCCAAGGGACTAGCGGGAGGGTGTTAATGGAGACCCAGTACTTC